The source of this T cell receptor beta chain is a study of blood T cell repertoires in COVID-19. About the research overall: The United States, Italy and Spain were the sources of the acute and convalescent COVID-19 samples.

In the authors' workflow: Amplification with reference gene primers provided the estimates of nucleated cell counts. Assay used: immunoSEQ multiplex PCR; TCRdb lists only in-frame clones, some missing. V, J and clone size are taken as reported in that table, and D and trimming were inferred from the DNA itself. The sample holds around 280,000 clones, over 85% seen once. CDR1 is SGDLS and CDR2 is YYNGEE in the germline V gene. Unmatched junction bases numbered 6, after V lost 3 bases and J lost 5 bases. This CDR3 contains 16 residues. This clonotype was obtained from a woman aged 25 to 39 with COVID-19, enrolled during active disease. The rearrangement uses TRBV9 and TRBJ2-3; 13 bases are shared with TRBD2. Sequencing was performed on peripheral blood. CDR3: CASSATGTSGVDTQYF. The CDR3 DNA follows: TGTGCCAGCAGCGCCACCGGGACTAGCGGGGTAGATACGCAGTATTTT. Full variable domain (remainder filled in from reference TRBV9 and TRBJ2-3): DSGVTQTPKHLITATGQRVTLRCSPRSGDLSVYWYQQSLDQGLQFLIQYYNGEERAKGNILERFSAQQFPDLHSELNLSSLELGDSALYFCASSATGTSGVDTQYFGPGTRLTVL.